The 10 T cell receptor beta chains below come from one sample, sequenced in a study of T-cell reconstitution after alpha-beta-depleted transplantation in children. During its preparation, the TCRbeta library received unique molecular identifiers. TCRdb redid the calling of the PCR reads with MiXCR, one entry per CDR3 protein. The sample yields over 150,000 distinct CDR3 sequences, about 6.4% seen once. The starting material was PBMCs from the stem cell graft donor, obtained from the stem cell graft. The source of these receptors is a human donor who donated a stem cell graft to a child with Wiskott-Aldrich syndrome.

The table lists this clonotype with many counts. The rearrangement links TRBV27 to TRBJ1-6; 11 bases line up with TRBD1. V was clipped by 6 bases and J by 10 bases; unmatched bases: 8. Germline CDR1 MNHEY, CDR2 SMNVEV (reference sequence). The CDR3 totals 15 residues. The CDR3 reads CASRNPGQGGSPLHF. For the CDR3, the DNA is TGTGCCAGCAGGAACCCGGGACAGGGGGGATCACCCCTCCACTTT.

This clonotype has only a few counts. The J gene is TRBJ2-1, the V gene TRBV2, with 9 bases matching TRBD1. J was trimmed by 9 bases and V by 6 bases; bases with no gene match: 9. This CDR3 contains 14 residues. CDR1 and CDR2 from the germline V gene are SNHLY and FYNNEI. The CDR3 bases are TGTGCCAGCAGCTGGACAGGGGATCTGATTGAGCAGTTCTTC. Its protein is CASSWTGDLIEQFF.

This clonotype came up a few times. The chain combines TRBV20-1 with TRBJ2-3; possibly TRBD1 for D (5 bases). V was clipped by 0 bases and J by 3 bases, with 19 bases between them. Germline CDR1 reads DFQATT; CDR2 reads SNEGSKA (reference sequence). The CDR3 spans 17 residues. The CDR3 region has the DNA TGCAGTGCTAGAGACTTCAAGGGGCAGGGTGGGACAGATACGCAGTATTTT. It codes for CSARDFKGQGGTDTQYF.

This clonotype came up many times. The chain employs TRBV6-1 and TRBJ2-1; 9 nucleotides align to TRBD2. CDR1 and CDR2 from the germline V gene are MNHNS and SASEGT. Germline trimming cut 9 bases from V and 6 bases from J; bases unmatched to any gene: 9. This CDR3 has 14 amino acids. The CDR3 DNA follows: TGTGCCAGTCTTAGGGCGGGGGGGCCCAATGAGCAGTTCTTC. This encodes CASLRAGGPNEQFF.

This clonotype showed up many times. The chain recombines TRBV29-1 with TRBJ2-7; D is undetermined. Between the trimmed V and J ends, which lost 7 bases and 0 bases, there was a span of 7 bases. This CDR3 has 11 amino acids. Per germline, CDR1 SQVTM and CDR2 ANQGSEA. As DNA, the CDR3 is TGCAGCGGATCTAGCTCCTACGAGCAGTACTTC. It encodes CSGSSSYEQYF.

The sample holds many counts of this clonotype. This rearrangement joins TRBV24-1 to TRBJ2-1, with TRBD1 matching over 9 bases. Germline V gene data show CDR1 as KGHDR and CDR2 as SFDVKD. The CDR3 has 16 residues. V lost 4 bases and J lost 4; bases outside the gene matches: 7. CDR3 bases: TGTGCCACCAGTGACTTAACAGGGGGCGCGTACAATGAGCAGTTCTTC. Residues: CATSDLTGGAYNEQFF.

This clonotype was found many times. The rearrangement uses TRBV24-1 and TRBJ2-2; TRBD1 matches 11 bases. V lost 5 bases, J lost 5 bases, and 3 bases stayed unmatched. The CDR3 has 15 residues. Germline values: CDR1 KGHDR, CDR2 SFDVKD. The CDR3 DNA follows: TGTGCCACCAGTGTTGGGACAGGGGGAACCGGGGAGCTGTTTTTT. Translation gives CATSVGTGGTGELFF.

This clonotype was seen many times. The gene calls are TRBV12-3 or TRBV12-4 and TRBJ1-5; 8 bases align to TRBD1. The V segment lost 6 bases and the J segment 6 bases; nucleotides outside the gene matches: 7. The CDR3 extends over 14 amino acids. The CDR3 DNA reads as TGTGCCAGCAGCAGACAGGGGATGAGTCAGCCCCAGCATTTT. Protein product: CASSRQGMSQPQHF.

In its sample, this clonotype was seen a few times. This rearrangement joins TRBV24-1 to TRBJ2-3; no firm D call. V was clipped by 4 bases and J by 2 bases, with 6 bases between them. Germline CDR1 KGHDR, CDR2 SFDVKD. The CDR3 runs 13 residues. CDR3 region: CATSDPDTDTQYF. The CDR3 region has the DNA TGTGCCACCAGTGACCCGGACACAGATACGCAGTATTTT.

J is TRBJ2-3 and V is TRBV7-9; D not certain. Germline CDR1 reads SEHNR; CDR2 reads FQNEAQ (reference sequence). The CDR3 runs 13 residues. V lost 1 base to trimming and J lost 4 bases, with 6 bases between them. Here the CDR3 reads CASSLVRADTQYF. As DNA, the CDR3 is TGTGCCAGCAGCTTAGTCCGGGCAGATACGCAGTATTTT.